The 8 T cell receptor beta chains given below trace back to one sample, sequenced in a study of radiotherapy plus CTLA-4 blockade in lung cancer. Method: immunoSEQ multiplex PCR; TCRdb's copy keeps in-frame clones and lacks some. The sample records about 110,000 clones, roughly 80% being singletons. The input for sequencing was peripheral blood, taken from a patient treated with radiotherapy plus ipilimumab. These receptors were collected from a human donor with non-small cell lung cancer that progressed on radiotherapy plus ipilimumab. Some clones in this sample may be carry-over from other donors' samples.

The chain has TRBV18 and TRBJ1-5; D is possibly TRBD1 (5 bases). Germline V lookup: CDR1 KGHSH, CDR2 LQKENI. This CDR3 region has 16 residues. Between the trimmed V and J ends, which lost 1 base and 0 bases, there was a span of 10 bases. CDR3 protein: CASSPQGGASNQPQHF. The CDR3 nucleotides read TGTGCCAGCTCACCACAGGGTGGGGCTAGCAATCAGCCCCAGCATTTT. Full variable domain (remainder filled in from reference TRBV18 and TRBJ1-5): NAGVMQNPRHLVRRRGQEARLRCSPMKGHSHVYWYRQLPEEGLKFMVYLQKENIIDESGMPKERFSAEFPKEGPSILRIQQVVRGDSAAYFCASSPQGGASNQPQHFGDGTRLSIL.

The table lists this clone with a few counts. Here the CDR3 DNA reads TGTGCCAGTAGTATGAGGGACTATGGCTACACCTTC. Its protein product is CASSMRDYGYTF. This rearrangement joins TRBV19 to TRBJ1-2; D gene ambiguous. This CDR3 comprises 12 residues. Germline CDR1 reads LNHDA; CDR2 reads SQIVND (reference sequence). V lost 3 bases and J 3 bases, leaving 5 bases between the germline ends.

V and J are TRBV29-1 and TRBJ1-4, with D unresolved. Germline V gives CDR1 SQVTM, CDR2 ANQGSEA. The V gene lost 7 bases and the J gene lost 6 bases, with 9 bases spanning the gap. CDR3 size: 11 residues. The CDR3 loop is CSAQNYEKLFF. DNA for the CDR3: TGCAGCGCACAGAATTATGAAAAACTGTTTTTT.

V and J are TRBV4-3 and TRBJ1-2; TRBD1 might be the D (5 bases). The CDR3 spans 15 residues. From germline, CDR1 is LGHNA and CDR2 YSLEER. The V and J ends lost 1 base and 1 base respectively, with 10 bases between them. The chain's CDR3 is CASSQVDRGNYGYTF. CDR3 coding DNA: TGCGCCAGCAGCCAAGTTGATAGGGGTAACTATGGCTACACCTTC.

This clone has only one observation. CDR3: CASSLLGRAAYNEQFF. CDR3 in DNA: TGTGCCAGCAGCTTACTTGGGCGGGCCGCCTACAATGAGCAGTTCTTC. V and J are TRBV7-2 and TRBJ2-1; the D gene is possibly TRBD2 (5 bases). The CDR3 sequence is 16 residues long. V shed 2 bases and J shed 2 bases, with 13 bases lying between them. The germline V gene has CDR1 SGHTA and CDR2 FQGNSA.

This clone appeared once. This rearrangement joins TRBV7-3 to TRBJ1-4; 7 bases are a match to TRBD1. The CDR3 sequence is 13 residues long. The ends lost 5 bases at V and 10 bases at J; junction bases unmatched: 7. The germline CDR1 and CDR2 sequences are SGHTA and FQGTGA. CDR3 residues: CASSEIQGGKLFF. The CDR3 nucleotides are TGTGCCAGCAGCGAAATCCAGGGGGGAAAACTGTTTTTT.

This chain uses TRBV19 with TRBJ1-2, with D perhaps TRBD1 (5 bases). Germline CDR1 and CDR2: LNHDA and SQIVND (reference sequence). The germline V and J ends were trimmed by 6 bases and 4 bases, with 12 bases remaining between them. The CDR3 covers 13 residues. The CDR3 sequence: CASRQVGPYGYTF. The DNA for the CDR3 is TGTGCCAGTAGGCAAGTGGGGCCCTATGGCTACACCTTC.

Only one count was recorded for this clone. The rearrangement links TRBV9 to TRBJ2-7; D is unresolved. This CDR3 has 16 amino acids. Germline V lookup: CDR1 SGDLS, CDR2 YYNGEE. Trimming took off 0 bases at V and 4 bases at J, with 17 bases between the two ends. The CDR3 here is CASSVAAGVTTYEQYF. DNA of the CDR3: TGTGCCAGCAGCGTAGCGGCTGGGGTCACGACATACGAGCAGTACTTC. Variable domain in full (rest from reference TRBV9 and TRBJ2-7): DSGVTQTPKHLITATGQRVTLRCSPRSGDLSVYWYQQSLDQGLQFLIQYYNGEERAKGNILERFSAQQFPDLHSELNLSSLELGDSALYFCASSVAAGVTTYEQYFGPGTRLTVT.